The TCR beta chain described here comes from a study of blood T cell repertoires in COVID-19. Study at large: Donors in the United States, Italy and Spain gave samples during acute or convalescent COVID-19. From T cells, B-cell-depleted T cells, or PBMCs came the material, which was cDNA or gDNA.

Original methodology: It was from reference gene primer amplification that nucleated cell counts were estimated. The method was immunoSEQ multiplex PCR; TCRdb's version includes in-frame clones alone and lacks a portion of them. V and J calls and clone size are those listed in that table; D and trimming were worked out from the DNA. The data contain roughly 240,000 clones, roughly 82% of them singletons. Germline assignment: CDR1 GTSNPN and CDR2 SVGIG (reference sequence). The CDR3 is made up of 15 amino acids. The V segment lost 6 bases and the J segment 7 bases; nucleotides outside the gene matches: 13.

The sample taken for sequencing was peripheral blood. The rearrangement joins TRBV30 to TRBJ2-1; 9 positions match TRBD2. The clonotype originates from a man aged 40-49 years who had recovered from COVID-19. Here the CDR3 DNA reads TGTGCCTGCACTTATCGACTAGCGGAGGGGAATGAGCAGTTCTTC. As protein: CACTYRLAEGNEQFF.